This entry concerns a single T cell receptor beta chain. The antigen it binds to is not known. No quality values exist for individual bases; no much larger clone is one base distant. Whole blood was collected in K2EDTA tubes by collaborating institutions according to the institutions' own protocols. Collaborator samples were shipped for TCRbeta analysis as frozen whole blood, isolated PBMCs, or DNA extracted from either sample type. Taken from cysteine to phenylalanine, the CDR3 has 11 residues. CDR3 DNA only is kept here, 33 bases in frame from base 1. Taken from the germline V gene, the CDR1 and CDR2 loops are SGDLS and YYNGEE. Trimming costs V 3 bases and J 7 bases, and their ends lie 5 bases apart. The sample belongs to a study of blood T cell repertoires in COVID-19 (dated by TCRdb to 2020 to 2022). For context, the study as a whole: Samples from collaborators originated in the United States, Italy and Spain and spanned both the acute and convalescent phases of COVID-19. The samples were drawn from the first 160 participants of the ongoing ImmuneRACE study and from 1,254 subjects provided by 6 global collaborators. A freely available public database, intended as a resource for researchers studying the immune response to SARS-CoV-2, is where the repertoires were released. Deeply sampled blood TCRbeta repertoires from subjects exposed to, actively infected with, or recovered from COVID-19 were included in the dataset. Where available, HLA class I and class II types were obtained from metadata supplied by the sample provider rather than from assay-based typing. The material from the prospective study consisted of cDNA or gDNA derived from T cells, B-cell-depleted T cells, or PBMCs. Sample metadata almost always included a de-identified subject ID, COVID-19 status, age in years and sex.

TCRbeta CDR3 regions were amplified from genomic DNA by means of the immunoSEQ Assay, a bias-controlled multiplex PCR. For the original study's pipeline: Within the assay, amplification of reference gene primers was used to estimate how many nucleated cells each sample contained. Sequence reads were collapsed and filtered to measure the absolute abundance of every unique TCRbeta CDR3 rearrangement. Productive Simpson clonality was computed per sample as the square root of Simpson's diversity index over productive rearrangements. TCRdb retrieved this table from immuneACCESS and kept in-frame rearrangements only. Not all clones are present; in checked studies, unresolved V genes account for under half, and no reason is known for the remainder. V and J calls and clone size come straight from that table; D and trimming were deduced from the DNA. The sample profile shows 200,000 or so clones; 88% of them were found once. The ten largest clones capture roughly 2.2% of the sample.

What the research found in general, with its limitations: Clinical and demographic metadata were provided uncurated, with the amount varying by source and participant.

The material sequenced was peripheral blood. Recombination joined TRBV9 with TRBJ1-5, with the D gene not clear enough to name. The sequence derives from a man between 65 and 85 years old with active or convalescent COVID-19. This receptor has the CDR3 CASSAVQPQHF. The DNA reads TGTGCCAGCAGCGCGGTACAGCCCCAGCATTTT.